This T cell receptor beta chain stems from a study of blood T cell repertoires in COVID-19. The assay was immunoSEQ multiplex PCR, and TCRdb's table has in-frame clones only and misses some. The data contain roughly 39,000 clones, roughly 87% of them singletons. Trimming cost V 3 bases and J 5 bases, with 11 bases left between them. The length of the CDR3 is 13 residues. Germline loops: CDR1 GTSNPN, CDR2 SVGIG (reference sequence). The sample consisted of peripheral blood. The J gene is TRBJ2-1, the V gene TRBV30; a possible D gene is TRBD1 (5 bases). The sequence was collected from a woman aged 80 or over with active COVID-19. CDR3 DNA: TGTGCCTGGAGAAAGGGGCCTAACAATGAGCAGTTCTTC. The encoded protein is CAWRKGPNNEQFF.